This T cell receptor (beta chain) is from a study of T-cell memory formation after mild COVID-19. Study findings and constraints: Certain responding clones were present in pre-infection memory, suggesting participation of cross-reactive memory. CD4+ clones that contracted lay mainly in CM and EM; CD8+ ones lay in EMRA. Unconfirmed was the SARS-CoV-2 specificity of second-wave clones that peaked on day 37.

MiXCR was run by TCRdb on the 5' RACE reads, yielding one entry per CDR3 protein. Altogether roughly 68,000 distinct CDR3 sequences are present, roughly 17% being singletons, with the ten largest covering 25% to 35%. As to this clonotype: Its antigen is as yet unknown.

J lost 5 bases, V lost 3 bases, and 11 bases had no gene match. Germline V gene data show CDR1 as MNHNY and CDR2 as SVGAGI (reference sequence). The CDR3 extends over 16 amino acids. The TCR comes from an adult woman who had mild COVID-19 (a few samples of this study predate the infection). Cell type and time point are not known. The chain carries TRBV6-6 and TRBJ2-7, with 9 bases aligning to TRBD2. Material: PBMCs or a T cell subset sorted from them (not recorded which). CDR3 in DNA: TGTGCCAGCAGTTATTGGCGGGAGGGCCCTCGGAACGAGCAGTACTTC. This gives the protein CASSYWREGPRNEQYF.